The 20 T cell receptor beta chains presented below share a single source sample, sequenced in a study of PD-1 blockade in classical Hodgkin lymphoma (dated by TCRdb to between 2020 and 2021). This specimen's time point label, per the study, means: cycle 2 day 1 (C2D1) of nivolumab. Every trial patient had relapsed after autologous stem cell transplantation, and cohorts A, B and C differed in prior brentuximab vedotin exposure. Preparation of the library involved the immunoSEQ multiplex PCR assay. The table comes from immuneACCESS by way of TCRdb, which keeps in-frame sequences with V and J called. Part of the clones is missing from these tables; in studies checked, under half for an unresolved V gene and the rest for unknown reasons. The table for this sample lists 20,000 to 30,000 clones; around 86% of them were counted only once. The ten largest clones capture roughly a fifth of the sample. The sample consisted of peripheral blood mononuclear cells (PBMCs), taken before the second cycle of nivolumab. The receptors come from a human donor with classical Hodgkin lymphoma.

The rearrangement links TRBV7-3 to TRBJ2-2; no firm D call. CDR1 and CDR2 from the germline V gene are SGHTA and FQGTGA. Between the trimmed V and J ends, which lost 0 bases and 5 bases, there was a span of 7 bases. CDR3 length: 14 amino acids. CDR3: CASSLTIGTGELFF. The CDR3, as DNA: TGTGCCAGCAGCTTAACGATCGGGACCGGGGAGCTGTTTTTT.

The V and J genes are TRBV27 and TRBJ2-7, with unresolved D. Germline V CDR1 and CDR2: MNHEY, SMNVEV (reference sequence). The CDR3 covers 15 residues. Between the trimmed V and J ends, which lost 6 bases and 0 bases, there was a span of 15 bases. The CDR3 sequence: CASSKLKEFSYEQYF. The CDR3 DNA sequence: TGTGCCAGCAGCAAATTAAAGGAATTCTCCTACGAGCAGTACTTC.

The CDR3 DNA reads TGTGCCAGCAGCTTATCGGTCACAGATACGCAGTATTTT. It specifies CASSLSVTDTQYF. The V gene is TRBV7-7, the J gene TRBJ2-3; D gene unclear. Trimming pared 2 bases from V and 2 bases from J, leaving 5 bases between. The germline V gene has CDR1 SSHAT and CDR2 FNYEAQ (reference sequence). The CDR3 is made up of 13 amino acids.

This clone has only one observation. This chain uses TRBV28 with TRBJ1-5; D gene ambiguous. The CDR3 extends over 14 amino acids. The ends were cut back, 7 bases at V and 0 bases at J, with 10 bases in the middle. CDR1 is MDHEN, CDR2 SYDVKM, per germline. The CDR3 DNA sequence: TGTGCCAGCAATCGACGGGTTAGCAATCAGCCCCAGCATTTT. Amino acids: CASNRRVSNQPQHF.

J is TRBJ2-1 and V is TRBV5-1, with 14 bases aligning to TRBD2. Germline V CDR1 and CDR2: SGHRS, YFSETQ. With 4 bases clipped from V and 4 bases from J, the junction kept 13 bases outside the gene matches. The CDR3 consists of 19 residues. The CDR3 DNA is TGCGCCAGCAGCGGTGGGATCGGACTAGCGGGGGGATTATACAATGAGCAGTTCTTC. Amino acids: CASSGGIGLAGGLYNEQFF. Full variable domain (outside the CDR3, taken from reference TRBV5-1 and TRBJ2-1): KAGVTQTPRYLIKTRGQQVTLSCSPISGHRSVSWYQQTPGQGLQFLFEYFSETQRNKGNFPGRFSGRQFSNSRSEMNVSTLELGDSALYLCASSGGIGLAGGLYNEQFFGPGTRLTVL.

The V gene is TRBV27, the J gene TRBJ1-2; tentative D call: TRBD1 (6 bases). V was shortened by 5 bases and J by 0 bases, with 13 bases between the two germline ends. Looked up from germline, CDR1 is MNHEY and CDR2 is SMNVEV (reference sequence). The CDR3 runs 15 residues. CDR3 region: CASSPPGASNYGYTF. CDR3 nucleotides: TGTGCCAGCAGTCCCCCAGGGGCCTCTAACTATGGCTACACCTTC.

This clone was seen only once. This chain links TRBV5-1 with TRBJ2-3; D is ambiguous. The CDR3 has 18 amino acids. Germline CDR1 is SGHRS and CDR2 is YFSETQ. V shed 2 bases and J shed 6 bases, with 25 bases lying between them. The CDR3 bases are TGCGCCAGCAGCTTAAAAACTCGGCAGCCTCCGCCCTGGGATACGCAGTATTTT. It translates to CASSLKTRQPPPWDTQYF.

This clone has just one count. V gene TRBV30 combines with J gene TRBJ2-1; 9 positions agree with TRBD2. CDR3 length equals 16 residues. V lost 1 base and J lost 7; bases outside the gene matches: 11. Germline loops: CDR1 GTSNPN, CDR2 SVGIG (reference sequence). CDR3 in amino acids: CAWSAESGGFNNEQFF. The CDR3 DNA sequence: TGTGCCTGGAGTGCGGAAAGCGGGGGGTTTAATAATGAGCAGTTCTTC.

The chain is built from TRBV19 and TRBJ1-4; unclear D gene. This CDR3 is built from 15 residues. The germline CDR1 and CDR2 sequences are LNHDA and SQIVND (reference sequence). The germline V and J ends were trimmed by 5 bases and 2 bases, with 12 bases remaining between them. Here the CDR3 DNA reads TGTGCCAGTAGTTCCCGACAAGGGACTAATGAAAAACTGTTTTTT. Amino acid sequence: CASSSRQGTNEKLFF.

The chain joins TRBV19 to TRBJ2-1; 10 bases map to TRBD2. This CDR3 spans 17 amino acids. Trimming removed 6 bases from V and 0 bases from J; junction bases left unmatched: 8. Germline V CDR1 and CDR2: LNHDA, SQIVND (reference sequence). The CDR3 DNA is TGTGCCAGTAGGCCCGGGACTAGCGAAATCTCCTACAATGAGCAGTTCTTC. Translation: CASRPGTSEISYNEQFF.

V usage is TRBV11-3 and J usage is TRBJ2-7; D not resolved. The CDR3 spans 13 residues. V lost 5 bases to trimming and J lost 2 bases, with 10 bases between them. In germline, CDR1 is SGHNT, CDR2 YENEEA. The CDR3 coding sequence is TGTGCCAGCAGCCCCGGCAAAACCTACGAGCAGTACTTC. Translating gives CASSPGKTYEQYF.

The table lists this clone with a few counts. This sequence joins TRBV6-1 and TRBJ2-2; no clear D gene. CDR3 size: 14 residues. Germline CDR1 and CDR2: MNHNS and SASEGT. Trimming took off 10 bases at V and 0 bases at J, with 12 bases between the two ends. The CDR3 coding sequence is TGTGCCACTATTCCGCCTTCGAACACCGGGGAGCTGTTTTTT. Its translation is CATIPPSNTGELFF.

This chain uses TRBV5-1 with TRBJ2-5; 9 positions agree with TRBD2. Germline V gene lookup returns CDR1 SGHRS and CDR2 YFSETQ. This CDR3 contains 15 residues. With 5 bases clipped from V and 1 base from J, the junction kept 6 bases outside the gene matches. The CDR3 loop is CASRIAGAIQETQYF. CDR3 bases: TGCGCCAGCAGGATAGCGGGAGCGATCCAAGAGACCCAGTACTTC.

The J gene is TRBJ1-2, the V gene TRBV27, with 9 nucleotides matching TRBD1. Trimming removed 6 bases from V and 0 bases from J; junction bases left unmatched: 20. Germline assignment: CDR1 MNHEY and CDR2 SMNVEV (reference sequence). The CDR3 consists of 20 residues. This chain's CDR3 is CASSPARTGTGSPSNYGYTF. The CDR3 DNA sequence: TGTGCCAGCAGCCCGGCCAGAACCGGGACAGGGTCCCCCTCTAACTATGGCTACACCTTC.

The chain uses TRBV25-1 and TRBJ2-1; D gene unclear. Trimming took 3 bases from V and 13 from J, leaving 13 bases between them. Looked up from germline, CDR1 is MGHDK and CDR2 is SYGVNS. The CDR3 sequence is 12 residues long. In DNA form, the CDR3 reads TGTGCCAGCAGTGACCTCGATGGCGGACAGTTCTTC. Amino acids: CASSDLDGGQFF.

The gene calls are TRBV6-5 and TRBJ2-2; 8 bases line up with TRBD1. Germline V gene data show CDR1 as MNHEY and CDR2 as SVGAGI. The CDR3 has 15 residues. The V segment lost 2 bases and the J segment 2 bases; nucleotides outside the gene matches: 1. CDR3 amino acids: CASSYQGANTGELFF. In nucleotides, the CDR3 is TGTGCCAGCAGTTACCAGGGGGCCAACACCGGGGAGCTGTTTTTT.

The chain couples TRBV7-8 to TRBJ2-7, with TRBD1 matching over 8 bases. This CDR3 is built from 16 residues. V gave up 5 bases and J gave up 4 bases; unmatched junction bases: 13. Per germline, CDR1 SGHVS and CDR2 FQNEAQ. The CDR3 bases are TGTGCCAGCAGCCGTGCGTCCTGGGGACAGGCATACGAGCAGTACTTC. It codes for CASSRASWGQAYEQYF.

This clone was seen just once. The chain employs TRBV5-4 and TRBJ1-4, with D perhaps TRBD1 (6 bases). Trimming stripped 5 bases from V and 5 bases from J, with 7 bases between. Germline V gene sequence: CDR1 SGHNT, CDR2 YYREEE (reference sequence). The CDR3 is 12 residues long. CDR3 nucleotide sequence: TGTGCCAGCAGTGGACAGAATGAAAAACTGTTTTTT. Translating it yields CASSGQNEKLFF.

The V and J genes are TRBV6-5 and TRBJ1-2; weak D call: TRBD1 (5 bases). The CDR3 is 11 amino acids. Trimming stripped 7 bases from V and 7 bases from J, with 10 bases between. Germline CDR1 is MNHEY and CDR2 is SVGAGI. The CDR3 DNA reads TGTGCCAGCAAGGTTGGGGCTGGCTACACCTTC. Translated, it gives CASKVGAGYTF.

The chain has TRBV7-9 and TRBJ2-3, with D possibly being TRBD2 (5 bases). V was shortened by 5 bases and J by 4 bases, with 22 bases between the two germline ends. The CDR3 has 17 amino acids. Germline V gene data show CDR1 as SEHNR and CDR2 as FQNEAQ (reference sequence). Here the CDR3 reads CASSADGPGGQADTQYF. CDR3 in DNA: TGTGCCAGCAGCGCAGATGGGCCAGGCGGGCAAGCAGATACGCAGTATTTT.